This T cell receptor beta chain was obtained from a study of blood T cells in healthy people across ages. The second PCR ran roughly 6 to 11 cycles with a sample-barcoded 5' primer and J-beta primers. TCRdb used MiXCR to reprocess the 5' RACE reads, holding one entry per CDR3 protein. Of some 370,000 distinct CDR3 sequences in the sample, roughly half were seen once. Per-sample PBMC isolation yielded at least 6.5 million cells. Specimen: blood. The source of this sequence is a man in his 60s in good health.

In DNA, the CDR3 is TGCAGTGCTAGAGCCCCAGAGGTGTCTGTAGGGGAGCAGTACTTC. Protein: CSARAPEVSVGEQYF. The J gene is TRBJ2-7, the V gene TRBV20-1; D is uncertain. CDR3 length equals 15 residues. Trimming shortened V by 1 base and J by 7 bases, and 20 bases separated the two germline ends. CDR1 is DFQATT and CDR2 is SNEGSKA in the germline V gene (reference sequence).